The 22 T cell receptor beta chains below come from one sample, sequenced in a study of cytomegalovirus exposure and HLA in healthy donors. Libraries were prepared by immunoSEQ multiplex PCR; TCRdb keeps only in-frame clonotypes and omits some of them. The sample lists 120,000 to 150,000 clones; 85% to 90% were seen once. Sequenced: PBMCs. These receptors came from a man younger than 35 in good health and CMV-seronegative.

This chain joins TRBV7-9 and TRBJ2-1; D perhaps matches TRBD2 (6 bases). The germline CDR1 and CDR2 sequences are SEHNR and FQNEAQ (reference sequence). The V end was cut by 7 bases, the J end by 1 base, with 11 bases between. The CDR3 totals 14 residues. For the CDR3, the DNA is TGTGCCAGCACCGGAGGGCGTTCCTACAATGAGCAGTTCTTC. This encodes CASTGGRSYNEQFF.

V usage is TRBV9 and J usage is TRBJ2-1; D might be TRBD2 (5 bases). The CDR3 is made up of 14 amino acids. Deletions cut 3 bases from V and 4 bases from J, with 11 bases between. Germline CDR1 and CDR2: SGDLS and YYNGEE. CDR3 sequence reads: CASSALLGYNEQFF. CDR3 in DNA: TGTGCCAGCAGCGCCTTACTAGGATACAATGAGCAGTTCTTC.

The chain combines TRBV4-1 with TRBJ1-5, with 10 bases that match TRBD1. Germline CDR1 and CDR2: MGHRA and YSYEKL. The CDR3 covers 15 residues. V lost 4 bases and J lost 5; bases outside the gene matches: 5. CDR3 coding DNA: TGCGCCAGCAGCCCCGACAGGGGGCTTCATCAGCCCCAGCATTTT. Amino acid sequence: CASSPDRGLHQPQHF.

V is TRBV6-1 and J is TRBJ1-1; TRBD1 matches 7 bases. Germline CDR1 is MNHNS and CDR2 is SASEGT. After removal of 6 bases from V and 4 bases from J, the junction contained 2 bases not matched to a gene. The length of the CDR3 is 12 residues. The CDR3 region is CASSGTVTEAFF. CDR3 DNA sequence: TGTGCCAGCAGCGGGACAGTCACTGAAGCTTTCTTT.

The CDR3 is CATSREAGVGNTEAFF. In DNA, the CDR3 is TGTGCCACCAGTAGGGAAGCCGGGGTTGGGAACACTGAAGCTTTCTTT. The chain employs TRBV15 and TRBJ1-1; no firm D call. This CDR3 region has 16 residues. The germline V and J ends were trimmed by 6 bases and 1 base, with 18 bases remaining between them. Germline values: CDR1 LNHNV, CDR2 YYDKDF (reference sequence).

CDR3 amino acids: CASSLGAGQGARNQPQHF. CDR3 DNA: TGTGCCAGCAGCTTAGGGGCGGGACAGGGGGCCCGGAATCAGCCCCAGCATTTT. The rearrangement joins TRBV7-2 to TRBJ1-5; 12 nucleotides match TRBD1. Trimming at V came to 1 base and at J to 4 bases, leaving 8 bases not matched to a gene. The germline gives CDR1 SGHTA, CDR2 FQGNSA. The CDR3 has 18 amino acids.

This chain connects TRBV28 to TRBJ1-2, with a tentative D call TRBD1 (6 bases). Trimming took 5 bases from V and 8 from J, leaving 21 bases between them. CDR3 length: 15 amino acids. The germline gives CDR1 MDHEN, CDR2 SYDVKM. The CDR3 protein is CASSPMGADFEGYTF. Here the CDR3 DNA reads TGTGCCAGCAGTCCAATGGGGGCTGATTTTGAGGGCTACACCTTC.

This clone was counted between two and nine times. The rearrangement joins TRBV6-5 to TRBJ2-7; D remains ambiguous. The V and J ends lost 6 bases and 0 bases respectively, with 9 bases between them. Germline V CDR1 and CDR2: MNHEY, SVGAGI. This CDR3 spans 13 amino acids. In DNA form, the CDR3 reads TGTGCCAGCAGGCTAGTCTCCTCCTACGAGCAGTACTTC. Residues: CASRLVSSYEQYF.

The V call is TRBV5-4, the J call TRBJ1-2; D is possibly TRBD1 (5 bases). There are 14 residues in the CDR3. V was pared by 6 bases and J by 3 bases, with 15 bases between. Germline CDR1 is SGHNT and CDR2 is YYREEE (reference sequence). Written as DNA, the CDR3 is TGTGCCAGCACCCTCACAAGGGGCGACTATGGCTACACCTTC. As protein: CASTLTRGDYGYTF.

This clone was observed once. This chain joins TRBV10-2 and TRBJ2-7, with 9 bases fitting TRBD1. Germline trimming cut 6 bases from V and 7 bases from J; bases unmatched to any gene: 10. The CDR3 runs 14 residues. Germline assignment: CDR1 WSHSY and CDR2 SAAADI. The CDR3 DNA follows: TGCGCCAGCAGGGACAGGGGAGGTTTTGGGGAGCAGTACTTC. Encoded protein: CASRDRGGFGEQYF.

V usage is TRBV7-9 and J usage is TRBJ1-1, with 8 bases matching TRBD1. With 5 bases clipped from V and 1 base from J, the junction kept 6 bases outside the gene matches. The CDR3 has 15 residues. Germline CDR1 SEHNR, CDR2 FQNEAQ (reference sequence). CDR3 region: CASSARQGTNTEAFF. The CDR3 nucleotides read TGTGCCAGCAGCGCAAGACAGGGGACGAACACTGAAGCTTTCTTT.

J is TRBJ2-1 and V is TRBV28; TRBD1 is a possible D gene (6 bases). Germline CDR1 MDHEN, CDR2 SYDVKM. CDR3 length equals 16 residues. Trimming left V 1 base short and J 12 bases short, with 22 bases between. The CDR3 DNA is TGTGCCAGCAGTTTATCCGAGGGGGTGGGTGAGATTGCGCAGTTCTTC. As protein: CASSLSEGVGEIAQFF.

V usage is TRBV14 and J usage is TRBJ2-7; TRBD2 agrees at 9 bases. This CDR3 is built from 13 residues. V shed 0 bases and J 10 bases; nucleotides not matched to a gene: 4. Germline V CDR1 and CDR2: SGHDN, FVKESK. CDR3 sequence reads: CASSQDRRGGQYF. CDR3 DNA sequence: TGTGCCAGCAGCCAAGATAGGCGGGGGGGCCAGTACTTC. Together with reference TRBV14 and TRBJ2-7, the CDR3 gives the full variable domain: EAGVTQFPSHSVIEKGQTVTLRCDPISGHDNLYWYRRVMGKEIKFLLHFVKESKQDESGMPNNRFLAERTGGTYSTLKVQPAELEDSGVYFCASSQDRRGGQYFGPGTRLTVT.

The chain joins TRBV18 to TRBJ1-4; D is unresolved. The CDR3 is 17 residues long. Germline values: CDR1 KGHSH, CDR2 LQKENI. V lost 3 bases and J lost 0, with 14 bases in between. The CDR3 here is CASSPDTGTATNEKLFF. For the CDR3, the DNA is TGTGCCAGCTCACCGGATACGGGAACAGCAACTAATGAAAAACTGTTTTTT.

The chain uses TRBV5-1 and TRBJ2-7, with D perhaps matching TRBD1 (6 bases). The CDR3 loop spans 12 amino acids. Looked up from germline, CDR1 is SGHRS and CDR2 is YFSETQ. Trimming pared 4 bases from V and 5 bases from J, leaving 10 bases between. CDR3 DNA sequence: TGCGCCAGCAGCACCACAGGGAACGAGCAGTACTTC. Its translation: CASSTTGNEQYF.

J is TRBJ1-5 and V is TRBV6-1, with TRBD1 matching over 8 bases. Germline V gives CDR1 MNHNS, CDR2 SASEGT. The CDR3 length is 14 residues. J was trimmed by 7 bases and V by 8 bases; bases with no gene match: 10. CDR3 in amino acids: CASRVQGGRQPQHF. As DNA, the CDR3 is TGTGCCAGCCGGGTACAGGGGGGGAGGCAGCCCCAGCATTTT.

The chain carries TRBV2 and TRBJ2-7; 8 positions match TRBD1. In germline, CDR1 is SNHLY, CDR2 FYNNEI. Germline trimming cut 6 bases from V and 2 bases from J; bases unmatched to any gene: 6. CDR3 length: 14 amino acids. The CDR3 is CASSEQGVTYEQYF. Here the CDR3 DNA reads TGTGCCAGCAGCGAACAGGGGGTCACCTACGAGCAGTACTTC.

CDR3 sequence (DNA): TGTGCCAGCAGCCGAGATTCAGCCAAAAACATTCAGTACTTC. Translated, it gives CASSRDSAKNIQYF. The rearrangement links TRBV9 to TRBJ2-4, with D hard to call. CDR1 and CDR2 from the germline V gene are SGDLS and YYNGEE. This CDR3 is 14 amino acids long. V gave up 4 bases and J gave up 0 bases, with 8 bases separating them.

The rearrangement links TRBV28 to TRBJ1-2; D gene ambiguous. CDR1 MDHEN and CDR2 SYDVKM come from the germline V gene. This CDR3 is built from 12 residues. Trimming cost V 0 bases and J 4 bases, with 3 bases left between them. CDR3 bases: TGTGCCAGCAGTTTATGGGCCTATGGCTACACCTTC. Protein: CASSLWAYGYTF.

This clone was seen once. J is TRBJ1-1 and V is TRBV21-1. TRBV21-1 counts as a pseudogene. This CDR3 comprises 18 residues. The CDR3 region is CASSKEARGGRMNTEAFF. In DNA form, the CDR3 reads TGTGCCAGCAGCAAAGAGGCCCGCGGAGGGCGCATGAACACTGAAGCTTTCTTT.

CDR3 coding DNA: TGTGCCAGCAGCTTTGGGCAGGGGACTAATGAAAAACTGTTTTTT. It encodes CASSFGQGTNEKLFF. The chain combines TRBV7-9 with TRBJ1-4; tentative D call: TRBD1 (6 bases). The germline V gene encodes CDR1 SEHNR and CDR2 FQNEAQ (reference sequence). The length of the CDR3 is 15 residues. V was shortened by 3 bases and J by 2 bases, with 10 bases between the two germline ends.

The genes are TRBV7-2 and TRBJ1-2; D unclear. Trimming shortened V by 2 bases and J by 2 bases, and 9 bases separated the two germline ends. Germline loops: CDR1 SGHTA, CDR2 FQGNSA. CDR3 length equals 14 residues. Written as DNA, the CDR3 is TGTGCCAGCAGCTTACAAGGGAGGAACTATGGCTACACCTTC. It encodes CASSLQGRNYGYTF.